This T cell receptor (beta chain) stems from a study of T-cell reconstitution after alpha-beta-depleted transplantation in children. Regarding the study as a whole: Newly produced T cells mostly accounted for T-cell counts and diversity one year post-transplant. Day-60 TCRbeta diversity that was high in some patients was derived from surviving recipient T cells and thymic progenitors. Alpha-beta T cells present about two months after transplant were reported to originate from several hundred expanded graft clones.

The V segment lost 6 bases and the J segment 10 bases; nucleotides outside the gene matches: 6. The CDR3 runs 12 residues. The germline V gene has CDR1 MNHNY and CDR2 SVGAGI (reference sequence). Many counts were recorded for this clonotype. Its antigen remains unidentified. This sample's TCRbeta library carried unique molecular identifier barcodes. A single record per CDR3 protein comes from TCRdb applying MiXCR to the PCR reads. The repertoire holds 490,000 or so distinct CDR3 sequences, with roughly 10% as singletons. The chain links TRBV6-6 to TRBJ2-1, with 7 positions matching TRBD2. This TCR derives from a child aged 2 to 10 with inherited bone marrow failure, due to receive a stem cell transplant. This specimen was PBMCs, taken before TCRalphabeta/CD19-depleted stem cell transplant. DNA of the CDR3: TGTGCCAGCAGCCCGACTAGCTTGGAGCAGTTCTTC. Translating gives CASSPTSLEQFF.